The present T cell receptor beta chain was sequenced within a study of T cells after yellow fever vaccination. The CDR3 spans 15 residues. CDR1 is DFQATT, CDR2 SNEGSKA, per germline (reference sequence). The V end was cut by 0 bases, the J end by 0 bases, with 9 bases between. TCRdb re-called the 5' RACE reads through MiXCR, storing one row per CDR3 protein. The table records under 600,000 distinct CDR3 sequences, 21% of them present only once. This clonotype appeared a few times. The receptor was isolated from a man aged 18-30 years who received the YFV17D yellow fever vaccine. The chain joins TRBV20-1 to TRBJ1-5; D unclear. Sequencing was performed on PBMCs, taken more than 20 days after the first yellow fever vaccination. Written as DNA, the CDR3 is TGCAGTGCTAGAGATAGACTTAATAGCAATCAGCCCCAGCATTTT. It yields the protein CSARDRLNSNQPQHF.